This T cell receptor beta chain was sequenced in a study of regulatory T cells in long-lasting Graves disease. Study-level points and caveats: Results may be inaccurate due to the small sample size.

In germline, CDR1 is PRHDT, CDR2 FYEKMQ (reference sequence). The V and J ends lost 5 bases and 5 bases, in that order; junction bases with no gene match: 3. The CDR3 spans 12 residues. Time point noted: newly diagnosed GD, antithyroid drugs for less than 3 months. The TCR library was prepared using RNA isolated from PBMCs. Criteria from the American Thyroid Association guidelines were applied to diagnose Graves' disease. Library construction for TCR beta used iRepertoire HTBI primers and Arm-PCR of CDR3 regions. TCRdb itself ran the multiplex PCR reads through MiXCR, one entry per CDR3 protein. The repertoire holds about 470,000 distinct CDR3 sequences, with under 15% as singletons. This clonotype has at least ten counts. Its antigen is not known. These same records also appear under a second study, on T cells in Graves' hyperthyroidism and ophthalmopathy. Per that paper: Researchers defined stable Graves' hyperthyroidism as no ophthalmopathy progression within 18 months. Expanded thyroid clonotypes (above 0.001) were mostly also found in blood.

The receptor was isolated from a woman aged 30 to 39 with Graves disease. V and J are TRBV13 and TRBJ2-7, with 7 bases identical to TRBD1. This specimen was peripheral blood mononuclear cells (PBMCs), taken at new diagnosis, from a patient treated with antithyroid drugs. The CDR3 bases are TGTGCCAGCAGCAAGACAGGGAACGAGCAGTACTTC. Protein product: CASSKTGNEQYF.